These 5 T cell receptor beta chains originate from one sample sequenced in a study of cytomegalovirus exposure and HLA in healthy donors. PCR employed 60 Vbeta and 13 Jbeta primers. TCRdb keeps only in-frame clones here, not all; method: immunoSEQ multiplex PCR. The sample carries more than 150,000 clones, more than 80% recorded once. Sequenced: PBMCs. These receptors were obtained from a boy aged 5-17 years in good health and CMV-seronegative.

The rearrangement joins TRBV19 to TRBJ1-4; 7 nucleotides align to TRBD1. This CDR3 has 17 residues. Germline values: CDR1 LNHDA, CDR2 SQIVND (reference sequence). J was trimmed by 5 bases and V by 3 bases; bases with no gene match: 12. DNA of the CDR3: TGTGCCAGTAGTATCTCAGGGACAGTCGGAGGGAATGAAAAACTGTTTTTT. Its translation is CASSISGTVGGNEKLFF.

The gene calls are TRBV9 and TRBJ1-2, with 7 bases that match TRBD1. Germline V gene lookup returns CDR1 SGDLS and CDR2 YYNGEE. The V segment lost 3 bases and the J segment 1 base; nucleotides outside the gene matches: 12. The CDR3 is 17 residues long. As DNA, the CDR3 is TGTGCCAGCAGCGACCTACCGGGGGACAGCCTTAACTATGGCTACACCTTC. Its translation is CASSDLPGDSLNYGYTF.

The J gene is TRBJ2-2, the V gene TRBV13; D gene ambiguous. CDR1 is PRHDT, CDR2 FYEKMQ, per germline (reference sequence). V was trimmed by 4 bases and J by 5 bases, leaving 11 bases between them. The CDR3 runs to 14 residues. The CDR3 DNA sequence: TGTGCCAGCAGCTCGCCGTCTCGGACCGGGGAGCTGTTTTTT. Residues: CASSSPSRTGELFF.

The genes are TRBV7-6 and TRBJ2-1; a possible D gene is TRBD2 (5 bases). The germline V gene encodes CDR1 SGHVS and CDR2 FNYEAQ. Deletions cut 5 bases from V and 7 bases from J, with 18 bases between. CDR3 length: 15 residues. CDR3 coding DNA: TGTGCCAGCAGCCCAGGACTGGACGGTGGGAATGAGCAGTTCTTC. It encodes CASSPGLDGGNEQFF.

V usage is TRBV6-1 and J usage is TRBJ2-2, with 8 positions matching TRBD1. The CDR3 is 13 residues long. V gave up 6 bases and J gave up 6 bases; unmatched junction bases: 3. CDR1 and CDR2 (germline): MNHNS, SASEGT. CDR3 residues: CASRGQGAGELFF. The CDR3 nucleotides read TGTGCCAGCAGAGGACAGGGTGCCGGGGAGCTGTTTTTT.